These T cell receptor beta chains were read from a single sample in a study of cytomegalovirus exposure and HLA in healthy donors. Generated by immunoSEQ multiplex PCR, the TCRdb table keeps only in-frame clones and is missing some. The data show 120,000 or so clones, about 80% seen once. The material sequenced was PBMCs. Receptors originate from a man aged 30 to 39 in good health and CMV-seronegative. Both conserved end residues are part of each CDR3. D genes are given only for firm matches. Clone size is not always given. Where it is, it says once, few, many or a class for expanded clones.

CDR3 DNA: TGTGCCAGCTCACCTTTCTCTATCGGGACAGGGGGCAATCAGCCCCAGCATTTT; CDR3 protein: CASSPFSIGTGGNQPQHF; V gene: TRBV18; D gene: TRBD1; clone size: NA; J gene: TRBJ1-5
CDR3 DNA: TGTGCCAGCAGTTACAAGAGCGGCTACTCTGGAAACACCATATATTTT; CDR3 protein: CASSYKSGYSGNTIYF; V gene: TRBV6-5; D gene: NA; clone size: NA; J gene: TRBJ1-3
CDR3 DNA: TGTGCCAGCACCTTAGAGGGGGTGCGGCCCCAGCATTTT; CDR3 protein: CASTLEGVRPQHF; V gene: TRBV28; D gene: NA; clone size: once; J gene: TRBJ1-5
CDR3 DNA: TGCGCCAGCAGCTTACAAGGGGGCGACGAGCAGTACTTC; CDR3 protein: CASSLQGGDEQYF; V gene: TRBV5-1; D gene: TRBD1; clone size: few; J gene: TRBJ2-7
CDR3 DNA: TGTGCCAGCAGTGGCCGACAGGGGGCGCATAGGGGCTATGGCTACACCTTC; CDR3 protein: CASSGRQGAHRGYGYTF; V gene: TRBV6-1; D gene: TRBD1; clone size: NA; J gene: TRBJ1-2
CDR3 DNA: TGCAGCGTTGAAGATACCGGGGGGGGTAGCGGACTAGCGGGAAGGATTCGCAACGAGCAGTACTTC; CDR3 protein: CSVEDTGGGSGLAGRIRNEQYF; V gene: TRBV29-1; D gene: TRBD2; clone size: NA; J gene: TRBJ2-7
CDR3 DNA: TGTGCCAGCAGCCCCCAAGGGGTCTACGAGCAGTACTTC; CDR3 protein: CASSPQGVYEQYF; V gene: TRBV7-6; D gene: NA; clone size: NA; J gene: TRBJ2-7
CDR3 DNA: TGTGCCAGCAGCTTTGGGGCCGCGGGGGCCGACACAGATACGCAGTATTTT; CDR3 protein: CASSFGAAGADTDTQYF; V gene: TRBV7-3; D gene: NA; clone size: NA; J gene: TRBJ2-3
CDR3 DNA: TGTGCCAGCTCACCTGACAGATCCTACGAGCAGTACTTC; CDR3 protein: CASSPDRSYEQYF; V gene: TRBV18; D gene: NA; clone size: NA; J gene: TRBJ2-7
CDR3 DNA: TGTGCCAGCAGCATTAGTTTAACGGGGGTGGGGTGGAACACTGAAGCTTTCTTT; CDR3 protein: CASSISLTGVGWNTEAFF; V gene: TRBV7-2; D gene: NA; clone size: NA; J gene: TRBJ1-1
CDR3 DNA: TGTGCCTGGAGTGTCGGCCCGGGCCGGACAGAGCAGTACTTC; CDR3 protein: CAWSVGPGRTEQYF; V gene: TRBV30; D gene: NA; clone size: NA; J gene: TRBJ2-7
CDR3 DNA: TGTGCCAGCAGCGTCTCAGGACTCAATCAGCCCCAGCATTTT; CDR3 protein: CASSVSGLNQPQHF; V gene: TRBV9; D gene: NA; clone size: medium-sized; J gene: TRBJ1-5
CDR3 DNA: TGTGCCAGCGGTACGGGTTTCGCCTATGGCTACACCTTC; CDR3 protein: CASGTGFAYGYTF; V gene: TRBV2; D gene: NA; clone size: NA; J gene: TRBJ1-2
CDR3 DNA: TGCGCCAGCAGCTTGGTGGACAGGGGCTACGAGCAGTACTTC; CDR3 protein: CASSLVDRGYEQYF; V gene: TRBV5-1; D gene: TRBD1; clone size: NA; J gene: TRBJ2-7
CDR3 DNA: TGTGCCAGCAGCTTACGGGGAGGGGAAACTGGCCATGAGCAGTTCTTC; CDR3 protein: CASSLRGGETGHEQFF; V gene: TRBV7-9; D gene: TRBD2; clone size: NA; J gene: TRBJ2-1
CDR3 DNA: TGTGCCAGCTCAAGGACTGATAATTCACCCCTCCACTTT; CDR3 protein: CASSRTDNSPLHF; V gene: TRBV18; D gene: NA; clone size: NA; J gene: TRBJ1-6
CDR3 DNA: TGTGCCTGGAGTTTTACAGGCGTTGGAGGCTACACCTTC; CDR3 protein: CAWSFTGVGGYTF; V gene: TRBV30; D gene: NA; clone size: NA; J gene: TRBJ1-2
CDR3 DNA: TGCGCCAGCAGCTTTTCCGGGACTAGCGGCTCCTACGAGCAGTACTTC; CDR3 protein: CASSFSGTSGSYEQYF; V gene: TRBV5-1; D gene: TRBD2; clone size: NA; J gene: TRBJ2-7
CDR3 DNA: TGTGCCAGCAGCTTGCGGACAGGGATCTCCTACGAGCAGTACTTC; CDR3 protein: CASSLRTGISYEQYF; V gene: TRBV7-9; D gene: TRBD1; clone size: once; J gene: TRBJ2-7
CDR3 DNA: TGTGCCAGCTCGCCCGGCGGGGTTGCAACTAATGAAAAACTGTTTTTT; CDR3 protein: CASSPGGVATNEKLFF; V gene: TRBV27; D gene: NA; clone size: few; J gene: TRBJ1-4
CDR3 DNA: TGTGCCATCAGTGAGAGGGGAGGGTCCACCTACGAGCAGTACTTC; CDR3 protein: CAISERGGSTYEQYF; V gene: TRBV10-3; D gene: TRBD2; clone size: NA; J gene: TRBJ2-7
CDR3 DNA: TGTGCCAGCAGTGTAGCCCTCCCGGGACAGGGGATGGAAAAACTGTTTTTT; CDR3 protein: CASSVALPGQGMEKLFF; V gene: TRBV6-1; D gene: TRBD1; clone size: NA; J gene: TRBJ1-4
CDR3 DNA: TGCGCCAGCAGCCAAGATACGGGGAGCTCCTACAATGAGCAGTTCTTC; CDR3 protein: CASSQDTGSSYNEQFF; V gene: TRBV4-3; D gene: NA; clone size: NA; J gene: TRBJ2-1
CDR3 DNA: TGTGCCACCAGCAGAGGAGGGTCTAATGAAAAACTGTTTTTT; CDR3 protein: CATSRGGSNEKLFF; V gene: TRBV15; D gene: NA; clone size: NA; J gene: TRBJ1-4
CDR3 DNA: TGTGCCAGCAGTCAAAGCGACTCCTACAATGAGCAGTTCTTC; CDR3 protein: CASSQSDSYNEQFF; V gene: TRBV6-5; D gene: NA; clone size: NA; J gene: TRBJ2-1
CDR3 DNA: TGTGCCAGCATCGATACAGGGAGGGGGTATGGCTACACCTTC; CDR3 protein: CASIDTGRGYGYTF; V gene: TRBV5-4; D gene: NA; clone size: NA; J gene: TRBJ1-2